This T cell receptor beta chain appears in the sequencing data of a study of shared clonotypes between healthy human individuals. As concerns this clone: Its matching antigen is unknown.

The CDR3 is 16 amino acids. Trimming left V 3 bases short and J 4 bases short, with 16 bases between. Germline CDR1 and CDR2: LNHDA and SQIVND (reference sequence). Sorted-subset replicate PCR reactions contained roughly 200 ng DNA, corresponding to some 30,000 T cell genomes. Per the authors' pipeline: As immunoSEQ supplied junction-only sequences (without quality scores), filtering differed. Clones were sequenced by immunoSEQ multiplex PCR, and TCRdb holds only the in-frame ones, with some missing. V and J calls and clone size are those listed in that table; D and trimming were worked out from the DNA. The table has 600,000 to 750,000 clones, about 90% seen once. General study findings and limits: Naive subsets generally had larger estimated richness than memory subsets. Researchers sampled blood only, noting tissue repertoires likely differ.

Sequencing was done on a sample of memory CD8+ T cells from PBMCs. Subset given: CD45RO+ cells pooled with CCR7-negative TemRA cells. V and J are TRBV19 and TRBJ2-1; D might be TRBD2 (6 bases). This TCR derives from a man in his late teens or twenties in good health. Some clones in this sample may be carry-over from other donors' samples. For the CDR3, the DNA is TGTGCCAGTAGTATCCGGGCGCGGGATCTGTACAATGAGCAGTTCTTC. It codes for CASSIRARDLYNEQFF.